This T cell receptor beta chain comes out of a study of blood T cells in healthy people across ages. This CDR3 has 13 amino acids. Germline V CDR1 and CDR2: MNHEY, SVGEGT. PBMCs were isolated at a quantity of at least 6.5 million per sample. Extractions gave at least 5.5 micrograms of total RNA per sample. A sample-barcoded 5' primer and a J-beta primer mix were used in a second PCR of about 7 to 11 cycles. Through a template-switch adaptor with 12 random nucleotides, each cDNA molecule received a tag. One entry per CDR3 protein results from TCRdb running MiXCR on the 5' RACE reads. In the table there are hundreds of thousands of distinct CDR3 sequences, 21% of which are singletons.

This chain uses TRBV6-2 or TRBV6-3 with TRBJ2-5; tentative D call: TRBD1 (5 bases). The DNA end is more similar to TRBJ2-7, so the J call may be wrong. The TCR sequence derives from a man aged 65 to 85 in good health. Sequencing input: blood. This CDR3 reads CASSYSTVYEQYF. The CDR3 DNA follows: TGTGCCAGCAGTTACTCGACAGTCTACGAGCAGTACTTC.